The rows below give T cell receptor beta chains drawn from one sample of a study of blood T cell repertoires in COVID-19. The protocol was immunoSEQ multiplex PCR, while the TCRdb copy is restricted to in-frame clones and leaves out a portion. This table holds around 47,000 clones, nearly 90% found once. The sequencing sample was made of peripheral blood. All receptors come from a man older than 75 with active or convalescent COVID-19. Both conserved end residues are part of each CDR3. Fields, in order: V gene, CDR3 length, clone size, D gene, J gene, CDR3 protein, CDR3 DNA. D genes are given only for firm matches. Clone size is given for some rows only: seen once, a few or many times, or a class if the clone is expanded.

v_call: TRBV3-1/TRBV3-2
cdr3_length: 17
clone_size: .
d_call: TRBD1
j_call: TRBJ2-7
cdr3_aa: CASSQPRTGAGAYEQYF
cdr3_nt: TGTGCCAGCAGCCAACCACGGACAGGGGCCGGCGCCTACGAGCAGTACTTC

v_call: TRBV13
cdr3_length: 16
clone_size: .
d_call: .
j_call: TRBJ1-2
cdr3_aa: CASSETSDRANYGYTF
cdr3_nt: TGTGCCAGCAGCGAAACCTCGGACAGAGCTAACTATGGCTACACCTTC

v_call: TRBV16
cdr3_length: 13
clone_size: .
d_call: .
j_call: TRBJ1-4
cdr3_aa: CASSQSGQFKLFF
cdr3_nt: TGTGCCAGCAGCCAATCGGGGCAGTTTAAACTGTTTTTT

v_call: TRBV6-2/TRBV6-3
cdr3_length: 16
clone_size: .
d_call: TRBD2
j_call: TRBJ2-3
cdr3_aa: CASSYSSGMGTDTQYF
cdr3_nt: TGTGCCAGCAGTTACTCGAGCGGGATGGGCACAGATACGCAGTATTTT

v_call: TRBV29-1
cdr3_length: 14
clone_size: .
d_call: .
j_call: TRBJ1-1
cdr3_aa: CSARGAAGNTEAFF
cdr3_nt: TGCAGCGCCCGGGGGGCGGCGGGGAACACTGAAGCTTTCTTT

v_call: TRBV4-1
cdr3_length: 18
clone_size: .
d_call: TRBD1
j_call: TRBJ2-7
cdr3_aa: CASSPSSLVTGKVREQYF
cdr3_nt: TGCGCCAGCAGCCCAAGTTCTTTAGTGACAGGGAAAGTCCGGGAGCAGTACTTC

v_call: TRBV5-1
cdr3_length: 15
clone_size: .
d_call: TRBD1
j_call: TRBJ2-7
cdr3_aa: CASSYQGDSSYEQYF
cdr3_nt: TGCGCCAGCAGCTACCAGGGGGATTCTTCCTACGAGCAGTACTTC

v_call: TRBV27
cdr3_length: 13
clone_size: .
d_call: TRBD1
j_call: TRBJ1-5
cdr3_aa: CASSSGGIQPQHF
cdr3_nt: TGTGCCAGCAGTTCAGGGGGAATTCAGCCCCAGCATTTT

v_call: TRBV3-1/TRBV3-2
cdr3_length: 14
clone_size: few
d_call: TRBD1
j_call: TRBJ1-2
cdr3_aa: CASSQGWDRGSDTF
cdr3_nt: TGTGCCAGCAGCCAAGGGTGGGACAGGGGAAGTGACACCTTC

v_call: TRBV5-1
cdr3_length: 13
clone_size: .
d_call: .
j_call: TRBJ1-6
cdr3_aa: CASSRESDSPLHF
cdr3_nt: TGCGCCAGCAGCAGGGAGTCCGATTCACCCCTCCACTTT

v_call: TRBV5-1
cdr3_length: 13
clone_size: .
d_call: .
j_call: TRBJ1-2
cdr3_aa: CASSSARADGYTF
cdr3_nt: TGCGCCAGCAGTTCGGCCAGGGCCGATGGCTACACCTTC

v_call: TRBV23-1
cdr3_length: 16
clone_size: .
d_call: .
j_call: TRBJ2-7
cdr3_aa: CASLNSGHYDMGEQYF
cdr3_nt: TGCGCCAGCTTGAATTCGGGACATTACGATATGGGCGAGCAGTACTTC

v_call: TRBV7-8
cdr3_length: 15
clone_size: once
d_call: TRBD2
j_call: TRBJ2-7
cdr3_aa: CASALGLAEPYEQYF
cdr3_nt: TGTGCCAGCGCATTGGGACTAGCGGAACCCTACGAGCAGTACTTC

v_call: TRBV6-5
cdr3_length: 15
clone_size: .
d_call: TRBD1
j_call: TRBJ2-7
cdr3_aa: CASSYSGTGSYEQYF
cdr3_nt: TGTGCCAGCAGTTACTCAGGGACAGGGTCCTACGAGCAGTACTTC

v_call: TRBV11-3
cdr3_length: 14
clone_size: few
d_call: TRBD1
j_call: TRBJ1-1
cdr3_aa: CASSIGQGYTEAFF
cdr3_nt: TGTGCCAGCAGCATAGGACAGGGGTACACTGAAGCTTTCTTT

v_call: TRBV5-1
cdr3_length: 15
clone_size: .
d_call: .
j_call: TRBJ1-4
cdr3_aa: CASSQTGSTNEKLFF
cdr3_nt: TGCGCCAGCAGCCAAACAGGGTCAACTAATGAAAAACTGTTTTTT

v_call: TRBV7-8
cdr3_length: 11
clone_size: .
d_call: .
j_call: TRBJ1-1
cdr3_aa: CASSRGTEAFF
cdr3_nt: TGTGCCAGCAGCCGCGGCACTGAAGCTTTCTTT

v_call: TRBV28
cdr3_length: 16
clone_size: .
d_call: TRBD1
j_call: TRBJ1-4
cdr3_aa: CASSTGTGAVNEKLFF
cdr3_nt: TGTGCCAGCAGCACCGGGACAGGGGCGGTAAATGAAAAACTGTTTTTT

v_call: TRBV28
cdr3_length: 14
clone_size: .
d_call: .
j_call: TRBJ1-2
cdr3_aa: CASSGPLQGSGYTF
cdr3_nt: TGTGCCAGCAGTGGCCCCCTACAGGGCTCTGGCTACACCTTC

v_call: TRBV7-9
cdr3_length: 12
clone_size: .
d_call: .
j_call: TRBJ1-1
cdr3_aa: CASSSGGNEAFF
cdr3_nt: TGTGCCAGCAGCTCGGGCGGGAATGAAGCTTTCTTT

v_call: TRBV5-8
cdr3_length: 14
clone_size: .
d_call: .
j_call: TRBJ1-1
cdr3_aa: CASSLPQGNTEAFF
cdr3_nt: TGTGCCAGCAGCTTGCCGCAGGGGAACACTGAAGCTTTCTTT

v_call: TRBV10-3
cdr3_length: 15
clone_size: .
d_call: .
j_call: TRBJ2-4
cdr3_aa: CATDGGVVAKNIQYF
cdr3_nt: TGTGCCACCGATGGCGGGGTCGTAGCCAAAAACATTCAGTACTTC

v_call: TRBV27
cdr3_length: 17
clone_size: .
d_call: .
j_call: TRBJ2-5
cdr3_aa: CASSFYGVGGFQETQYF
cdr3_nt: TGTGCCAGCAGTTTTTATGGAGTAGGGGGTTTTCAAGAGACCCAGTACTTC

v_call: TRBV5-1
cdr3_length: 15
clone_size: .
d_call: TRBD1
j_call: TRBJ1-2
cdr3_aa: CASSSPMGQGQGYTF
cdr3_nt: TGCGCCAGCAGCTCCCCCATGGGACAGGGTCAAGGCTACACCTTC